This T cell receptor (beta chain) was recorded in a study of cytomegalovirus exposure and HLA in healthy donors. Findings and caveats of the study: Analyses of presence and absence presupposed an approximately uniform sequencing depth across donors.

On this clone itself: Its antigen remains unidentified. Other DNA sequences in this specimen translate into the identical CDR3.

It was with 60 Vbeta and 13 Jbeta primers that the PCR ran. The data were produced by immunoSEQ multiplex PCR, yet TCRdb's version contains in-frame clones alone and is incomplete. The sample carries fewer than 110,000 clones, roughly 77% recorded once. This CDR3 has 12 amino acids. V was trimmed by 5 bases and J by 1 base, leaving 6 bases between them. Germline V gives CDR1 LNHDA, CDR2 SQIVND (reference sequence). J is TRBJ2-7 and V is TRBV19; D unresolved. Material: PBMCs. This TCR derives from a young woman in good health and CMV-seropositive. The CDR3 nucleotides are TGTGCCAGTAGTTCCCCTTCCTACGAGCAGTACTTC. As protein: CASSSPSYEQYF.